This TCR beta chain emerged from a study of early T cells in non-severe SARS-CoV-2 infection (dated by TCRdb to about 2021). Regarding the research as a whole: Bulk RNA from unsorted whole blood was used for TCR sequencing, so alpha and beta chains could not be paired. Overall study results and their limits: VDJdb matching was skewed toward anti-spike CD8 responses and likely underestimated virus-specific expansions by missing private and CD4 specificities.

The germline V gene sets CDR1 to SGHAT and CDR2 to FQNNGV. Trimming removed 5 bases from V and 10 bases from J; the gene matches leave 18 bases unexplained. From cysteine to phenylalanine, the CDR3 is 17 amino acids long. Only the CDR3 DNA is retained, 51 bases long and in frame from the first base. A case-control design nested within a healthcare worker cohort in London, UK, was used, with weekly nasopharyngeal swab PCR tests and blood sampling performed. Between 23 and 31 March 2020, the week of the UK lockdown, healthcare workers were enrolled and then followed up weekly for as long as 16 weeks. Library method: 5' RACE. Data came from a NextSeq 500. In the TCR library protocol, unique molecular identifiers were attached to individual cDNA molecules to correct for PCR bias and sequencing error. Both TCR alpha and beta chains were sequenced, and tight co-correlation was observed between alpha and beta sequence abundances in each sample. The paper's data handling went like this. Decombinator V4 was used to annotate TCR sequences for V gene, J gene and CDR3. TCRs were defined as expanded if a significant change between any two time points was detected under a Poisson model with p below 0.0001. Abundances of TCRs were expressed as counts per million after normalisation to the total number of TCRs sequenced in each sample. MAIT TCRs were defined by TRAV1-2 paired with TRAJ12, TRAJ20 or TRAJ33, and iNKT TCRs by TRAV10 paired with TRAJ18. VDJdb, accessed 1 November 2021, was searched for CMV, EBV and SARS-CoV-2 annotated TCRs, excluding TCRs annotated for multiple antigens. TCRdb took the public reads, trimmed them with fastp at Q25, ran MiXCR for clone calling and kept in-frame beta chains. When rows share a CDR3 protein, they turn into one entry using the most common DNA and genes. These V and J calls are TCRdb output, not the study's own analysis. This sample comprises approximately 40,000 distinct CDR3 sequences, over 8.5% of them detected only once. The ten largest clonotypes hold roughly an eighth of the sample.

Regarding this clonotype: The antigen it recognizes is unknown. No much larger clone is present one base from it, and per-base qualities are unavailable.

In this chain, TRBV11-2 is recombined with TRBJ1-4; 8 middle bases align to TRBD1. The sample was whole blood. The clonotype originates from an adult who was a healthcare worker with PCR-confirmed SARS-CoV-2 infection or an uninfected control (not recorded which). The CDR3 reads as follows: CASSPLGTGSGGGKLFF. The base sequence is TGTGCCAGCAGCCCTCTGGGGACAGGATCCGGAGGCGGAAAACTGTTTTTT. The full variable domain, completed from the reference TRBV11-2 and TRBJ1-4 proteins outside the CDR3, reads EAGVAQSPRYKIIEKRQSVAFWCNPISGHATLYWYQQILGQGPKLLIQFQNNGVVDDSQLPKDRFSAERLKGVDSTLKIQPAKLEDSAVYLCASSPLGTGSGGGKLFFGSGTQLSVL.